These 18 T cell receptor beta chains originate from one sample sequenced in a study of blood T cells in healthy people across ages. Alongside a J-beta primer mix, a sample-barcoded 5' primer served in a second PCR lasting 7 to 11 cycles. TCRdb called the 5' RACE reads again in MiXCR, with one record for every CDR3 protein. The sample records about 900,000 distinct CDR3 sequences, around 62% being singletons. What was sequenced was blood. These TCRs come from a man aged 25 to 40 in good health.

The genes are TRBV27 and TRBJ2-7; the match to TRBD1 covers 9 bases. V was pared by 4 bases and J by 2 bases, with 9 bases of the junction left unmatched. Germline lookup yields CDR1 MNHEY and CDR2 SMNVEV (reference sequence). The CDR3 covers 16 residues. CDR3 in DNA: TGTGCCAGCAGTTCCGCCGGGACAGGGAAGACCTACGAGCAGTACTTC. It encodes CASSSAGTGKTYEQYF.

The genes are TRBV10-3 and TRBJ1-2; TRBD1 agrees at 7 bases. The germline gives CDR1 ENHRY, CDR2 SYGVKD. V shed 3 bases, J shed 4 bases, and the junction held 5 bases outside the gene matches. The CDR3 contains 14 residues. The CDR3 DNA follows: TGTGCCATCAGTGAAGAGGGGGCGGGCTATGGCTACACCTTC. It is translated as CAISEEGAGYGYTF.

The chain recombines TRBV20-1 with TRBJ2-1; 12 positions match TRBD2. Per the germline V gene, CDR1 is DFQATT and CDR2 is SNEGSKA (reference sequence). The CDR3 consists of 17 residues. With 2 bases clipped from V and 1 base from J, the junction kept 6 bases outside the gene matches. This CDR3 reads CSARIASGGDSYNEQFF. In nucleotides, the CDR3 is TGCAGTGCTAGAATAGCTAGCGGGGGGGATTCCTACAATGAGCAGTTCTTC.

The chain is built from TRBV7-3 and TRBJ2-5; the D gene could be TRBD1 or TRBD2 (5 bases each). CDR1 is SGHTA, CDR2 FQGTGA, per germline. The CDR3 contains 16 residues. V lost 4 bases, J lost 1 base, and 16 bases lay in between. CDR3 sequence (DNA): TGTGCCAGCAGCTATACTCCCGGGACGACCCAAGAGACCCAGTACTTC. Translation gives CASSYTPGTTQETQYF. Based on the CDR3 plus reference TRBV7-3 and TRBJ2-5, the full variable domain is GAGVSQTPSNKVTEKGKYVELRCDPISGHTALYWYRQSLGQGPEFLIYFQGTGAADDSGLPNDRFFAVRPEGSVSTLKIQRTERGDSAVYLCASSYTPGTTQETQYFGPGTRLLVL.

CDR3 nucleotide sequence: TGTGCCAGCAGTCGGGACGGTTGGTCAACGAAAGCTTTCTTT. This codes for CASSRDGWSTKAFF. The gene calls are TRBV12-3 or TRBV12-4 and TRBJ1-1; maybe TRBD1 (5 bases). Trimming left V 5 bases short and J 9 bases short, with 19 bases between. This CDR3 region has 14 residues.

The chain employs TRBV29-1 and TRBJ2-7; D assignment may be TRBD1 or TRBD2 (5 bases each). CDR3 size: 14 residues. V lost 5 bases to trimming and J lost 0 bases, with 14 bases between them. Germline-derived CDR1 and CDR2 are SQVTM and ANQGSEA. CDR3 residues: CSVFLPGPSYEQYF. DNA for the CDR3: TGCAGCGTTTTTCTGCCGGGACCCTCCTACGAGCAGTACTTC.

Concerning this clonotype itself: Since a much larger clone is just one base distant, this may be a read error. CDR3 bases: TGTGCCAGCAGCTCAACTAGCGGGGGAGACAATGAGCAGTACTTC. Translated, it gives CASSSTSGGDNEQYF. V and J are TRBV9 and TRBJ2-1; TRBD2 matches at 11 bases. The J call is uncertain, as TRBJ2-7 better fits the DNA end. CDR1 and CDR2 from the germline V gene are SGDLS and YYNGEE. The CDR3 sequence is 15 residues long.

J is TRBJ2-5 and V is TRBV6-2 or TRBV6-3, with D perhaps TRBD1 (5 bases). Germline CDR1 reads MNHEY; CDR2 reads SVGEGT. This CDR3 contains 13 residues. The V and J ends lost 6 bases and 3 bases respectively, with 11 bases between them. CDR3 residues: CASSLQVEETQYF. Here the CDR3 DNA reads TGTGCCAGCAGCCTACAGGTGGAAGAGACCCAGTACTTC.

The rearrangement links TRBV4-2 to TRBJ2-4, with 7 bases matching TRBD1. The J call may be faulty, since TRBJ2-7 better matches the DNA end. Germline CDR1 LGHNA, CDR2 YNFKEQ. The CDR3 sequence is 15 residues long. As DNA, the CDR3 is TGTGCCAGCAGCCAAGAGACAGGGAAATCTTACGAGCAGTACTTC. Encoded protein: CASSQETGKSYEQYF.

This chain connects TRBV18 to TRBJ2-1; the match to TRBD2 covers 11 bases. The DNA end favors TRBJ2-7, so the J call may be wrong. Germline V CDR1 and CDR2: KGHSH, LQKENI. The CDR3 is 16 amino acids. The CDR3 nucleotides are TGTGCCAGCTCACTAAGGGGGACTAGCGGAAACAATGAGCAGTACTTC. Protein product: CASSLRGTSGNNEQYF.

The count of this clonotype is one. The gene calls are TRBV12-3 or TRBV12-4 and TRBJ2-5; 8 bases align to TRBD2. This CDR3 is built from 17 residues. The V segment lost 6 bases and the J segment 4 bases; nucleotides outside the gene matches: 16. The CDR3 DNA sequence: TGTGCCAGCAGGCCCCGGACTAGCCGCCCCGTGGGAGAGACCCAGTACTTC. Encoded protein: CASRPRTSRPVGETQYF.

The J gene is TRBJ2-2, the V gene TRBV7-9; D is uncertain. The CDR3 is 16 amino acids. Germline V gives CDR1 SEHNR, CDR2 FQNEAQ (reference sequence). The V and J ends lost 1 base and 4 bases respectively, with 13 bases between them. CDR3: CASSLGHNHITGELFF. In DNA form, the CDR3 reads TGTGCCAGCAGCTTAGGGCACAATCACATCACCGGGGAGCTGTTTTTT.

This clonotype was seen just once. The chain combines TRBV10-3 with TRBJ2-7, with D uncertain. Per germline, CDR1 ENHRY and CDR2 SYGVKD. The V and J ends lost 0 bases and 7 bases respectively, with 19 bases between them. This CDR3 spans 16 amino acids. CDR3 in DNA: TGTGCCATCAGTGAGTCAGGGTCCGGTGGCCACAATGAGCAGTACTTC. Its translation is CAISESGSGGHNEQYF.

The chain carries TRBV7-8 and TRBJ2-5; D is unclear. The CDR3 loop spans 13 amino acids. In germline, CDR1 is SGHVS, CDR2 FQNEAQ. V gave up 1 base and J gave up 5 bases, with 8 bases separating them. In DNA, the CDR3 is TGTGCCAGCAGCTTAGTCATTTGGGAGACCCAGTACTTC. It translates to CASSLVIWETQYF.

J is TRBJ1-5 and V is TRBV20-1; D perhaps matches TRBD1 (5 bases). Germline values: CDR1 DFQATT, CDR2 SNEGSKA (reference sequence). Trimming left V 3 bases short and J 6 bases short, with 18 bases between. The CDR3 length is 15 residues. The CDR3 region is CSASAPGPPGQPQHF. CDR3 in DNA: TGCAGTGCTAGTGCTCCGGGGCCGCCAGGTCAGCCCCAGCATTTT.

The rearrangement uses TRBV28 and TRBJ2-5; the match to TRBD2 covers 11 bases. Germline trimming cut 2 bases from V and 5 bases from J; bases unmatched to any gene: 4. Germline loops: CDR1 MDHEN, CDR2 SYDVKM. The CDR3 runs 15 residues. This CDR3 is CASSLPTSGDETQYF. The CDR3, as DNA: TGTGCCAGCAGTTTACCGACTAGCGGGGATGAGACCCAGTACTTC.

The CDR3 DNA reads as TGTGCCAGCAGCCAAGGGGTCGTACTTGGCAATCAGCCCCAGCATTTT. Protein: CASSQGVVLGNQPQHF. The chain employs TRBV3-1 and TRBJ1-5; no definite D call. This CDR3 region has 16 residues. Trimming took off 1 base at V and 2 bases at J, with 12 bases between the two ends. Germline V gene data show CDR1 as LGHDT and CDR2 as YNNKEL (reference sequence).

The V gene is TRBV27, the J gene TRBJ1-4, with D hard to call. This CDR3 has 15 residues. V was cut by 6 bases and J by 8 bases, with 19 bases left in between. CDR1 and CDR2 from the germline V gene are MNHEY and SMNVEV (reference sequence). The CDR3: CASRPGSQELEKLFF. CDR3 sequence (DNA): TGTGCCAGCAGACCCGGGAGCCAGGAATTGGAAAAACTGTTTTTT.